The clone carrying this T cell receptor beta chain occurred a few times. Generated by immunoSEQ multiplex PCR, the TCRdb table keeps only in-frame clones and is missing some. In the table there are about 170,000 clones, 87% of which are singletons. These data originate in a study of blood T cell repertoires in COVID-19. Germline loops: CDR1 SGHDT, CDR2 YYEEEE. Trimming removed 1 base from V and 5 bases from J; junction bases left unmatched: 5. The CDR3 totals 15 residues. This chain uses TRBV5-6 with TRBJ1-2; 10 positions match TRBD1. The sequencing sample was made of peripheral blood. The source is a woman between 50 and 59 years old with acute or convalescent COVID-19. Here the CDR3 DNA reads TGTGCCAGCAGCTTGATGGGGACAGGGGATTATGGCTACACCTTC. This gives the protein CASSLMGTGDYGYTF.